This T cell receptor (beta chain) is from a study of human T cells and chemical hapten exposure. TCRdb processed the RACE reads anew with MiXCR; each CDR3 protein has one entry. The sample shows over 80,000 distinct CDR3 sequences, roughly a tenth of them seen only once. V gave up 4 bases and J gave up 4 bases; unmatched junction bases: 5. The CDR3 runs 15 residues. Described time point: patch test 3, about 24 weeks after DPC sensitization. Described treatment: therapeutic diphenylcyclopropenone sensitization with weekly scalp DPC. This clonotype was obtained from a woman in her twenties or thirties with alopecia areata. Some clones in this sample may be carry-over from other donors' samples. The starting material was whole blood, obtained in connection with sensitization to the hapten diphenylcyclopropenone (DPC). The chain couples TRBV12-3 or TRBV12-4 to TRBJ2-1, with 9 bases identical to TRBD1. The CDR3 loop is CASSSDRGTYNEQFF. CDR3 sequence (DNA): TGTGCCAGCAGTTCGGACAGGGGAACTTACAATGAGCAGTTCTTC.